This T cell receptor beta chain was documented in a study of shared clonotypes between healthy human individuals. Naive CD8 cells comprised CD45RO-negative, CCR7-positively selected cells, excluding terminally differentiated effector memory CD45RA+ cells. For each subset, genomic DNA was distributed in equal portions over several immunoSEQ plates. Profiling relied on immunoSEQ multiplex PCR, and the TCRdb table lists in-frame clones only, not all of them. The sample yields nearly 2 million clones, about 95% seen once. Germline assignment: CDR1 SGDLS and CDR2 YYNGEE. V gave up 4 bases and J gave up 0 bases, with 14 bases separating them. This CDR3 contains 15 residues. To note about this clone: What it binds is not known.

Notes on the study in general: Among the subsets, naive ones generally showed larger estimated richness than memory ones. Rarefaction indicated that sorted-subset sequencing remained incomplete although depth was large.

Sequenced material: naive CD8+ T cells sorted from blood. The receptor was derived from a man between 18 and 29 years old in good health. This sequence joins TRBV9 and TRBJ2-7, with D possibly matching TRBD1 (7 bases). In nucleotides, the CDR3 is TGTGCCAGCAGCCCCGGGGGACAGAGCTCCTACGAGCAGTACTTC. It translates to CASSPGGQSSYEQYF.